A single sample is the source of the 29 T cell receptor beta chains below, sequenced in a study of CD8 T cells in Susac syndrome. Roughly 0.5 to 1 ug RNA was reverse transcribed with random hexamers. Each CDR3 protein gets one entry after TCRdb re-called the immunoSEQ multiplex PCR reads with MiXCR. The data show 180,000 or so distinct CDR3 sequences, roughly 96% seen once. Sequencing used CD4+ T cells from PBMCs. The source of these receptors is a human donor with multiple sclerosis.

This chain joins TRBV7-9 and TRBJ2-7; D gene ambiguous. The germline V gene encodes CDR1 SEHNR and CDR2 FQNEAQ (reference sequence). The V and J ends lost 6 bases and 8 bases respectively, with 11 bases between them. The CDR3 runs to 11 residues. The CDR3 region is CASSFGEKQYF. The CDR3 region has the DNA TGTGCCAGCAGTTTCGGAGAGAAGCAGTACTTC.

The chain uses TRBV20-1 and TRBJ2-5; D is unresolved. This CDR3 region has 12 residues. The germline V gene encodes CDR1 DFQATT and CDR2 SNEGSKA (reference sequence). Trimming shortened V by 5 bases and J by 1 base, and 8 bases separated the two germline ends. CDR3 sequence reads: CSASAGQETQYF. In DNA form, the CDR3 reads TGCAGTGCTTCGGCTGGCCAAGAGACCCAGTACTTC.

The rearrangement joins TRBV27 to TRBJ2-5; D call uncertain. This CDR3 contains 13 residues. Germline V lookup: CDR1 MNHEY, CDR2 SMNVEV (reference sequence). V was clipped by 7 bases and J by 5 bases, with 14 bases between them. The CDR3 DNA follows: TGTGCCAGCAAAGCGATCGAATGGGAGACCCAGTACTTC. This codes for CASKAIEWETQYF.

J is TRBJ1-2 and V is TRBV27; D is perhaps TRBD1 (6 bases). The germline V gene encodes CDR1 MNHEY and CDR2 SMNVEV (reference sequence). Trimming left V 4 bases short and J 2 bases short, with 14 bases between. The CDR3 covers 15 residues. This CDR3 is CASSSRTARNYGYTF. The CDR3 nucleotides read TGTGCCAGCAGTTCGCGGACAGCCAGAAACTATGGCTACACCTTC.

V is TRBV11-3 and J is TRBJ2-1; D ambiguous. V lost 5 bases and J lost 5, with 4 bases in between. Germline lookup yields CDR1 SGHNT and CDR2 YENEEA. The CDR3 is 11 amino acids. The CDR3: CASSEDNEQFF. The DNA of the CDR3 is TGTGCCAGCAGCGAAGACAATGAGCAGTTCTTC.

The CDR3 here is CASSQDQQGHRTEAFF. CDR3 bases: TGCGCCAGCAGCCAAGATCAGCAGGGGCATCGCACTGAAGCTTTCTTT. The chain recombines TRBV4-1 with TRBJ1-1; TRBD1 is a possible D gene (6 bases). Germline-derived CDR1 and CDR2 are MGHRA and YSYEKL. Trimming removed 0 bases from V and 4 bases from J, with 15 bases in between. The CDR3 runs to 16 residues.

The V and J genes are TRBV18 and TRBJ2-2; TRBD1 might be the D (5 bases). The CDR3 is 13 residues long. CDR1 is KGHSH and CDR2 is LQKENI in the germline V gene. Trimming cost V 4 bases and J 5 bases, with 8 bases left between them. The DNA of the CDR3 is TGTGCCAGCTCACGGCCAGGGACCGGGGAGCTGTTTTTT. Its protein is CASSRPGTGELFF.

V gene TRBV12-3 or TRBV12-4 combines with J gene TRBJ2-5; unclear D gene. The length of the CDR3 is 13 residues. Deletions cut 3 bases from V and 7 bases from J, with 12 bases between. CDR3 loop: CASSFSPGGTQYF. DNA of the CDR3: TGTGCCAGCAGTTTCAGCCCTGGCGGGACCCAGTACTTC.

Only one count was recorded for this clonotype. The gene calls are TRBV2 and TRBJ2-5; 7 bases are shared with TRBD1. The V and J ends lost 6 bases and 1 base, in that order; junction bases with no gene match: 11. CDR1 is SNHLY and CDR2 is FYNNEI in the germline V gene. This CDR3 region has 16 residues. The CDR3 DNA reads as TGTGCCAGCAGGCCTGTCGGTGCAGGGGGCCAAGAGACCCAGTACTTC. Translated, it gives CASRPVGAGGQETQYF.

The chain couples TRBV2 to TRBJ2-2; D perhaps matches TRBD1 (5 bases). With 9 bases removed from V and 3 bases from J, the gap between germline ends came to 17 bases. This CDR3 is 15 amino acids long. CDR1 is SNHLY, CDR2 FYNNEI, per germline. The CDR3 coding sequence is TGTGCCAGAAGTCGAACGACAGCCGACACCGGGGAGCTGTTTTTT. It specifies CARSRTTADTGELFF. Full variable domain (remainder filled in from reference TRBV2 and TRBJ2-2): EPEVTQTPSHQVTQMGQEVILRCVPISNHLYFYWYRQILGQKVEFLVSFYNNEISEKSEIFDDQFSVERPDGSNFTLKIRSTKLEDSAMYFCARSRTTADTGELFFGEGSRLTVL.

The chain employs TRBV5-4 and TRBJ2-1; a possible D gene is TRBD2 (5 bases). Germline CDR1 reads SGHNT; CDR2 reads YYREEE (reference sequence). The CDR3 loop spans 12 amino acids. V was cut by 0 bases and J by 7 bases, with 5 bases left in between. The CDR3 DNA reads TGTGCCAGCAGCTTGGAGCGGAATGAGCAGTTCTTC. Translated: CASSLERNEQFF.

The chain employs TRBV29-1 and TRBJ2-7; possible D gene TRBD1, 6 bases. V gave up 4 bases and J gave up 4 bases, with 11 bases separating them. The germline CDR1 and CDR2 sequences are SQVTM and ANQGSEA. The CDR3 extends over 12 amino acids. The CDR3 coding sequence is TGCAGCGTTGCCGGGACACTGTACGAGCAGTACTTC. This sequence encodes CSVAGTLYEQYF.

CDR3 loop: CAWSVWGAQGYTF. CDR3 sequence (DNA): TGTGCCTGGAGTGTTTGGGGGGCGCAGGGCTACACCTTC. The chain combines TRBV30 with TRBJ1-2, with D perhaps TRBD1 (6 bases). Per the germline V gene, CDR1 is GTSNPN and CDR2 is SVGIG (reference sequence). The CDR3 spans 13 residues. V lost 0 bases and J lost 8, with 13 bases in between.

J is TRBJ1-1 and V is TRBV20-1; D uncertain. CDR3 length equals 12 residues. Germline V lookup: CDR1 DFQATT, CDR2 SNEGSKA (reference sequence). V gave up 3 bases and J gave up 7 bases, with 12 bases separating them. The DNA for the CDR3 is TGCAGTGCTAGCCCAGGACCGTTTGAAGCTTTCTTT. This translates into CSASPGPFEAFF.

The chain couples TRBV29-1 to TRBJ1-5; the D gene is possibly TRBD1 (6 bases). The ends were cut back, 6 bases at V and 3 bases at J, with 15 bases in the middle. The length of the CDR3 is 14 residues. Germline V gives CDR1 SQVTM, CDR2 ANQGSEA. CDR3 in amino acids: CSVQWGAVNQPQHF. DNA of the CDR3: TGCAGCGTGCAGTGGGGGGCAGTCAATCAGCCCCAGCATTTT.

The chain carries TRBV29-1 and TRBJ2-1, with 7 nucleotides matching TRBD1. Germline V gene data show CDR1 as SQVTM and CDR2 as ANQGSEA. This CDR3 comprises 16 residues. The V gene end was trimmed by 2 bases and the J gene end by 0 bases; junction bases not matched to a gene: 7. CDR3 coding DNA: TGCAGCGTTGAACCCGGGACAGCGGACTCCTACAATGAGCAGTTCTTC. This gives the protein CSVEPGTADSYNEQFF.

The genes are TRBV12-5 and TRBJ1-1; no definite D call. Trimming pared 0 bases from V and 2 bases from J, leaving 10 bases between. The CDR3 totals 15 residues. Germline V gives CDR1 LGHNT, CDR2 FRNRAP. CDR3 residues: CASGLVIAKNTEAFF. The CDR3 coding sequence is TGTGCTAGTGGTTTGGTTATAGCCAAAAACACTGAAGCTTTCTTT.

The chain uses TRBV3-1 and TRBJ2-3; 14 nucleotides agree with TRBD2. There are 18 residues in the CDR3. Germline-derived CDR1 and CDR2 are LGHDT and YNNKEL (reference sequence). With 7 bases clipped from V and 1 base from J, the junction kept 10 bases outside the gene matches. The CDR3 reads CASNLGGLAGAGTDTQYF. CDR3 coding DNA: TGTGCCAGCAATCTAGGGGGACTAGCGGGGGCCGGCACAGATACGCAGTATTTT.

This chain links TRBV9 with TRBJ2-3; D is ambiguous. The CDR3 runs to 12 residues. From germline, CDR1 is SGDLS and CDR2 YYNGEE. V lost 3 bases and J 1 base, leaving 3 bases between the germline ends. The chain's CDR3 is CASSERTDTQYF. In DNA, the CDR3 is TGTGCCAGCAGCGAGCGCACAGATACGCAGTATTTT. Using reference TRBV9 and TRBJ2-3 for the parts outside the CDR3, the full variable domain is DSGVTQTPKHLITATGQRVTLRCSPRSGDLSVYWYQQSLDQGLQFLIQYYNGEERAKGNILERFSAQQFPDLHSELNLSSLELGDSALYFCASSERTDTQYFGPGTRLTVL.

This CDR3 reads CASTPRGMGYEQYF. CDR3 bases: TGTGCCAGCACTCCCCGGGGGATGGGGTACGAGCAGTACTTC. The V gene is TRBV27, the J gene TRBJ2-7, with D perhaps matching TRBD2 (6 bases). The CDR3 totals 14 residues. The ends were cut back, 7 bases at V and 4 bases at J, with 17 bases in the middle. Germline CDR1 and CDR2: MNHEY and SMNVEV (reference sequence).

This rearrangement joins TRBV2 to TRBJ2-5; D is uncertain. V shed 4 bases and J shed 13 bases, with 13 bases lying between them. Germline lookup yields CDR1 SNHLY and CDR2 FYNNEI. This CDR3 region has 11 residues. Here the CDR3 DNA reads TGTGCCAGCAGTGTCACCGAAAGGCCGTACTTC. This sequence encodes CASSVTERPYF.

The chain joins TRBV7-9 to TRBJ2-3; no firm D call. The CDR3 has 14 amino acids. Trimming pared 5 bases from V and 0 bases from J, leaving 9 bases between. From germline, CDR1 is SEHNR and CDR2 FQNEAQ (reference sequence). The chain's CDR3 is CASSPYGSTDTQYF. In DNA, the CDR3 is TGTGCCAGCAGCCCATACGGTAGCACAGATACGCAGTATTTT.

The chain is built from TRBV20-1 and TRBJ2-7, with D possibly TRBD1 on 5 matching bases. This CDR3 comprises 13 residues. Trimming cost V 3 bases and J 3 bases, with 12 bases left between them. The germline CDR1 and CDR2 sequences are DFQATT and SNEGSKA (reference sequence). The CDR3 bases are TGCAGTGCTAGGCCTTCAGGGTTCTACGAGCAGTACTTC. This encodes CSARPSGFYEQYF.

The V call is TRBV5-1, the J call TRBJ2-5; weak D call: TRBD2 (5 bases). This CDR3 comprises 14 residues. Trimming pared 0 bases from V and 5 bases from J, leaving 11 bases between. From germline, CDR1 is SGHRS and CDR2 YFSETQ. CDR3 sequence (DNA): TGCGCCAGCAGCTTGGGGAGGAGTTGGGAGACCCAGTACTTC. As protein: CASSLGRSWETQYF.

The rearrangement uses TRBV3-1 and TRBJ1-1; 8 bases align to TRBD1. Germline lookup yields CDR1 LGHDT and CDR2 YNNKEL (reference sequence). Trimming took 3 bases from V and 3 from J; bases not matched to a gene: 6. The CDR3 extends over 15 amino acids. CDR3 bases: TGTGCCAGCAGCCACTCCGGACAGGGTTACACTGAAGCTTTCTTT. It is translated as CASSHSGQGYTEAFF.

The chain carries TRBV4-2 and TRBJ2-3; 11 bases line up with TRBD2. Losses at the gene ends were 3 bases for V and 1 base for J; bases not matched to a gene: 3. The CDR3 consists of 16 residues. In germline, CDR1 is LGHNA, CDR2 YNFKEQ. CDR3 DNA sequence: TGTGCCAGCAGCCAGGTACTAGCGGGGGGCACAGATACGCAGTATTTT. This encodes CASSQVLAGGTDTQYF.

The CDR3 DNA reads as TGTGCCAGCAGCTCCGTCCCCACCGGGGAGCTGTTTTTT. Amino acids: CASSSVPTGELFF. The chain combines TRBV5-4 with TRBJ2-2, with D unresolved. The CDR3 has 13 residues. V was pared by 3 bases and J by 4 bases, with 7 bases between. Germline V gives CDR1 SGHNT, CDR2 YYREEE (reference sequence).

The rearrangement links TRBV2 to TRBJ1-5; D is ambiguous. Germline V gene sequence: CDR1 SNHLY, CDR2 FYNNEI. This CDR3 spans 15 amino acids. Trimming pared 8 bases from V and 4 bases from J, leaving 18 bases between. The CDR3 region is CASLLEQAQNQPQHF. CDR3 DNA sequence: TGTGCCAGCCTCCTCGAGCAGGCCCAAAATCAGCCCCAGCATTTT.

This clonotype was counted a single time. J is TRBJ2-1 and V is TRBV6-6, with D perhaps matching TRBD1 (6 bases). The germline CDR1 and CDR2 sequences are MNHNY and SVGAGI (reference sequence). V was cut by 0 bases and J by 4 bases, with 7 bases left in between. The CDR3 has 14 residues. CDR3 sequence (DNA): TGTGCCAGCAGTTACTCAGGACAGTACAATGAGCAGTTCTTC. Translation: CASSYSGQYNEQFF.